This T cell receptor beta chain is drawn from a study of T cells in Graves' hyperthyroidism and ophthalmopathy (dated by TCRdb to between 2018 and 2020). Study-level background: To identify distinguishing TCR V-J signatures, a discovery cohort of roughly 100 patients was used, comprising 43 with Graves' ophthalmopathy and 55 to 65 with stable Graves' hyperthyroidism. An independent validation cohort of around 19 hyperthyroidism patients and approximately 17 patients who later progressed to ophthalmopathy tested prospective prediction of ophthalmopathy. The approximately 95 discovery patients were divided at random into training and test sets in a 7:3 ratio. The study also compared thyroid tissue and blood T-cell repertoires from about six Graves' hyperthyroidism patients. After sampling, hyperthyroidism patients received methimazole starting at 30 mg daily, and ophthalmopathy patients received high-dose intravenous methylprednisolone. The paper reports TCR Vbeta CDR3 sequencing of 135 peripheral blood samples: around 45 ophthalmopathy, under 85 hyperthyroidism and 17 progressor patients.

Stable Graves' hyperthyroidism was defined as the absence of progression to ophthalmopathy over 18 months of follow-up. Hyperthyroidism patients were newly diagnosed, with disease duration under 2 months, and aged 18 to 65 years. Patients with uncontrolled infections, other autoimmune diseases, pregnancy or lactation were excluded. Diagnoses relied on clinical symptoms, serum thyroxine and TRAb, thyroid ultrasound and orbital computed tomography. Total RNA was extracted with Trizol reagent, and quality was checked on an Agilent 2100 Bioanalyzer. For this clonotype: The specificity of this receptor is unknown. There are no base qualities to consult, and no much larger clone falls within one base.

The TCR beta CDR3 regions were amplified from the RNA transcripts. The TCR CDR3 was subjected to a first round of RT-PCR using the HTBI primer set and the Qiagen OneStep RT-PCR kit. Libraries were constructed in a second round of multiplex PCR, after which size selection and purification were performed. Sequencing of the libraries was done on an Illumina HiSeq2000 using paired-end 100 bp reads. The study's own analysis went as follows. Raw data were processed with SOAPnuke, discarding reads with adapters, uncalled bases, mean Phred below 15, or no exact constant-primer or identifier match. COPE v1.2.5 was used to merge the high-quality paired reads, and each unique nucleotide sequence was defined as a clonotype. MiTCR v1.1 was used to align the clonotypes against IMGT TRBV, TRBD and TRBJ reference segments. Analysis was restricted to V-J combinations with a frequency above 0.0001, which covered over 98% of repertoires. The TCS score was defined as F50 (clonal expansion) divided by E x V (chaos), with BLOSUM62-based TCRdist calculated between CDR3 peptides within each V-J. Welch's t-statistics and random forest reduced around 520 V-J features to roughly 13, which were used in a naive Bayes classifier (R e1071). The public reads were run again by TCRdb, first through fastp at Q25 and then through MiXCR, and only productive beta chains were kept. When rows share a CDR3 protein, they turn into one entry using the most common DNA and genes. TCRdb, not the original authors, processed these V and J calls. In all, the sample holds 600,000 or so distinct CDR3 sequences, and roughly 50% of those were seen once. In total, the top ten clones hold just over 8% of the sample.

Between the V and J ends, shortened by 2 bases and 0 bases respectively, the junction contains 11 bases. The CDR3 measures 15 amino acids from cysteine to phenylalanine. The CDR3 DNA has 45 bases and is translated from base 1. Per the germline V gene, SGHRS is the CDR1 and YFSETQ is the CDR2. Findings and caveats that apply to the study as a whole: In cross-validation, a model built on a 13 V-J signature told ophthalmopathy apart from stable hyperthyroidism with 85% to 90% sensitivity and 81% to 82% specificity, and in testing the same model reached 80%/75%. Most expanded thyroid clonotypes (frequency above 0.001) were also detected in blood, a finding suggesting that blood repertoires may reflect thyroid immune responses. During validation, the model predicted progression to ophthalmopathy a median of approximately 6.5 months ahead of onset, with around 71% sensitivity and less than 85% specificity. No statistical method was used to set the sample size in advance, and investigators knew the group allocation.

The chain was built from TRBV5-1 and TRBJ1-1; the D gene lacks a confident call. This TCR derives from a young woman with Graves' hyperthyroidism. Donor details come from another sample of the same person, matched by shared clones. Sample: peripheral blood or thyroid tissue (not recorded which). The CDR3 is CASSLGDPMNTEAFF. The base sequence is TGCGCCAGCAGCTTAGGAGACCCCATGAACACTGAAGCTTTCTTT.